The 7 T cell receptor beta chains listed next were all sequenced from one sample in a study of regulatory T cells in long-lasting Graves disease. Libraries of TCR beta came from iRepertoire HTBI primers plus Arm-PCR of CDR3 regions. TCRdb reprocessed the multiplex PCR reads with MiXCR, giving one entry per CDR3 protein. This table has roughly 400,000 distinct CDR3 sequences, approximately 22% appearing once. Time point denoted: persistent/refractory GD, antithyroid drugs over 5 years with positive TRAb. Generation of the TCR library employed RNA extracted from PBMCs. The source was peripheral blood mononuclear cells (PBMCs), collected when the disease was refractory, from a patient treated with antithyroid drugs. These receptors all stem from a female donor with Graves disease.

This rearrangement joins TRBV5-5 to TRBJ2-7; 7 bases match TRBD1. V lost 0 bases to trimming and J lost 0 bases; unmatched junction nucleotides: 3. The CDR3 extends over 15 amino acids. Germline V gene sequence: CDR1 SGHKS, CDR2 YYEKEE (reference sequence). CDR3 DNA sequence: TGTGCCAGCAGCTTGGAAGGGGACAGCTCCTACGAGCAGTACTTC. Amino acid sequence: CASSLEGDSSYEQYF.

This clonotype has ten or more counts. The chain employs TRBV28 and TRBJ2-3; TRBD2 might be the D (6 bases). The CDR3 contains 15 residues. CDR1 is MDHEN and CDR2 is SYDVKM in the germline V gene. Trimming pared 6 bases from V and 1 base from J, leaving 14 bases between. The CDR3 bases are TGTGCCAGCAGCCCTGGGGTAGCGGGCACAGATACGCAGTATTTT. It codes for CASSPGVAGTDTQYF. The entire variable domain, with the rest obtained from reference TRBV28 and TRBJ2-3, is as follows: DVKVTQSSRYLVKRTGEKVFLECVQDMDHENMFWYRQDPGLGLRLIYFSYDVKMKEKGDIPEGYSVSREKKERFSLILESASTNQTSMYLCASSPGVAGTDTQYFGPGTRLTVL.

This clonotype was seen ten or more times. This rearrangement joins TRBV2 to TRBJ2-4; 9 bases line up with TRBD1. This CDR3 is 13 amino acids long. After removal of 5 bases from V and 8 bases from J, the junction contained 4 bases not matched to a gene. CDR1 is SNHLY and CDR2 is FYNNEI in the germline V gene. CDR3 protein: CASSSRQGDIQYF. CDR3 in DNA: TGTGCCAGCAGTTCCCGACAGGGGGACATTCAGTACTTC.

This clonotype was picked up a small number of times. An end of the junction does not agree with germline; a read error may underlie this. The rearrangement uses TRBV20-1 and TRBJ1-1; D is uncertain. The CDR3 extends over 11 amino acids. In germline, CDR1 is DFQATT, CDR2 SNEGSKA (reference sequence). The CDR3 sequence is CSAEGNTEAFF. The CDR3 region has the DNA TGCAGTGCTGAGGGAAACACTGAAGCCTTCTTT.

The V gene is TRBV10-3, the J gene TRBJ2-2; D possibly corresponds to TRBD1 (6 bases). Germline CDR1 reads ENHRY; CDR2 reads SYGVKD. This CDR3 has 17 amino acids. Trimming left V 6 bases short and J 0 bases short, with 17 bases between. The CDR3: CAIRDRTTSANTGELFF. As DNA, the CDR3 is TGTGCCATCAGGGACAGAACCACCAGCGCGAACACCGGGGAGCTGTTTTTT.

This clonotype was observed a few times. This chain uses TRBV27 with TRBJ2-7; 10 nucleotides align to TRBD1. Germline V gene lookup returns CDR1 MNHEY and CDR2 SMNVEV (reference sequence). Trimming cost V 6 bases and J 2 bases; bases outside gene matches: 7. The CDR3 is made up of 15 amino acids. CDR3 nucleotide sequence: TGTGCCAGCAGAACAGCCGGGACAGGGGCCTACGAGCAGTACTTC. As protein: CASRTAGTGAYEQYF.

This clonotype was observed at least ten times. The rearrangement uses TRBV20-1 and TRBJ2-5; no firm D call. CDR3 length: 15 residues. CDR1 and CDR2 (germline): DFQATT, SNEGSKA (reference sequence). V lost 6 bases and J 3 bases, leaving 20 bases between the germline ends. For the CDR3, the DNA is TGCAGTGCGACCACCCACCCCATGAGCGAAGAGACCCAGTACTTC. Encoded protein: CSATTHPMSEETQYF.